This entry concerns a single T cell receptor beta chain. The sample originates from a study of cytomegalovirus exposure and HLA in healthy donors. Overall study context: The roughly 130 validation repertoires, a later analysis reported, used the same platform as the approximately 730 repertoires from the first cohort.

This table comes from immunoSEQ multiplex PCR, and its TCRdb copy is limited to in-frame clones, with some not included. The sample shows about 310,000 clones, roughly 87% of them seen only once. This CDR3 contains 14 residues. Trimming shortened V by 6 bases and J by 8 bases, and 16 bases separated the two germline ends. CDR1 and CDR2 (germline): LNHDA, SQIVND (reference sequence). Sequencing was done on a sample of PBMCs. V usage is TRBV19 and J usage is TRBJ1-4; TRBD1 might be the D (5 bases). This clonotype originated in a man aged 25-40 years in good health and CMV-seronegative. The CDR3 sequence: CASRPPGFGEKLFF. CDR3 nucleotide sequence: TGTGCCAGTAGGCCCCCAGGGTTCGGGGAAAAACTGTTTTTT.